One and the same sample provided the 17 T cell receptor beta chains below, sequenced in a study of T cell clonality in common variable immunodeficiency. Method: immunoSEQ multiplex PCR; TCRdb's copy keeps in-frame clones and lacks some. The sample includes some 50,000 clones, none of them occurring once. Sequencing input: peripheral blood mononuclear cells. These receptors came from a person aged 18 to 75 in good health.

This clone came up many times. The read finishes 3 residues shy of the CDR3 end, and the germline J gene is used to complete it. The chain couples TRBV19 to TRBJ1-2; weak D call: TRBD1 (5 bases). The CDR3 runs to 15 residues. Germline CDR1 LNHDA, CDR2 SQIVND (reference sequence). The V and J ends lost 8 bases and 4 bases respectively, with 20 bases between them. CDR3 loop: CASRIAGLGGYGYTF. CDR3 bases read: TGTGCCAGTCGGATAGCGGGACTGGGTGGCTATGGC.

This clone was seen at least ten times. The read comes to an end 3 residues before the CDR3 does, leaving the germline J gene to fill in the end. The genes are TRBV7-9 and TRBJ2-3; D possibly corresponds to TRBD1 (7 bases). Trimming shortened V by 4 bases and J by 4 bases, and 15 bases separated the two germline ends. The CDR3 spans 15 residues. CDR1 and CDR2 from the germline V gene are SEHNR and FQNEAQ (reference sequence). Partial CDR3 DNA: TGTGCCAGCAGCTCGACTAGGAGGGGGCCAGATACG. This gives the protein CASSSTRRGPDT. In full, the CDR3 reads CASSSTRRGPDTQYF. The full variable domain, rest sourced from reference TRBV7-9 and TRBJ2-3, is DTGVSQNPRHKITKRGQNVTFRCDPISEHNRLYWYRQTLGQGPEFLTYFQNEAQLEKSRLLSDRFSAERPKGSFSTLEIQRTEQGDSAMYLCASSSTRRGPDTQYFGPGTRLTVL.

CDR3 protein: CASSFRTMGGETQYF. Incomplete CDR3 DNA: TGTGCCAGCAGCTTTAGGACTATGGGGGGAGAGACC. This chain uses TRBV11-2 with TRBJ2-5; maybe TRBD2 (6 bases). The read falls 3 residues short of the CDR3 end, and the missing part is taken from the germline J gene. The length of the CDR3 is 15 residues. Germline CDR1 SGHAT, CDR2 FQNNGV. With 3 bases removed from V and 4 bases from J, the gap between germline ends came to 15 bases.

There are a few counts of this clone. Read data end 3 residues before the CDR3 end; the end is taken from the germline J gene. The rearrangement joins TRBV7-6 to TRBJ2-2; 8 bases align to TRBD1. The CDR3 has 14 amino acids. Germline CDR1 SGHVS, CDR2 FNYEAQ. The sequenced CDR3 bases are TGTGCCAGCAGCTCAGCCGGGACAGGTGAAAAG. It translates to CASSSAGTGEK. The full CDR3 sequence reads CASSSAGTGEKLFF.

This clone was counted ten times or more. The CDR3 is cut off 3 residues early in the read; its end comes from the germline J gene. V and J are TRBV7-9 and TRBJ1-6; TRBD1 is a possible D gene (6 bases). Trimming removed 7 bases at V and 8 bases at J, with 15 bases between. This CDR3 region has 14 residues. Looked up from germline, CDR1 is SEHNR and CDR2 is FQNEAQ (reference sequence). This CDR3 is CASIRTELDSPLHF. CDR3 DNA (partial): TGTGCCAGCATTCGGACAGAACTTGATTCACCC.

This clone has a count of ten or more. The CDR3 end falls 3 residues outside the read, so it is completed with the germline J gene. V usage is TRBV19 and J usage is TRBJ1-1; the match to TRBD1 covers 8 bases. There are 15 residues in the CDR3. V shed 3 bases and J 6 bases; nucleotides not matched to a gene: 9. CDR1 and CDR2 (germline): LNHDA, SQIVND (reference sequence). The CDR3 loop is CASSISPGGVAEAFF. CDR3 bases read: TGTGCCAGTAGTATCTCCCCAGGGGGCGTCGCTGAA.

This clone was observed many times. From the germline J gene comes the end of the CDR3, since the read stops 3 residues before it. V and J are TRBV7-2 and TRBJ2-7; D is possibly TRBD2 (6 bases). Germline V gene data show CDR1 as SGHTA and CDR2 as FQGNSA. The length of the CDR3 is 14 residues. V was clipped by 3 bases and J by 2 bases, with 11 bases between them. The CDR3 bases that were read are TGTGCCAGCAGCTTTAATCGCGGGGCCTACGAG. Protein: CASSFNRGAYE. From start to end, the CDR3 is CASSFNRGAYEQYF.

In this sample, this clone turned up many times. Coverage ceases 3 residues before the CDR3 finishes, and the germline J gene fills in the end. The V gene is TRBV11-2, the J gene TRBJ1-1, with D uncertain. Germline loops: CDR1 SGHAT, CDR2 FQNNGV. V lost 5 bases, J lost 4 bases, and 11 bases lay in between. The CDR3 totals 13 residues. The CDR3 bases that were read are TGTGCCAGCAGCCCTGCCCCGGGCACTGAA. This sequence encodes CASSPAPGTE. The complete CDR3 sequence is CASSPAPGTEAFF. Full variable domain (rest looked up from reference TRBV11-2 and TRBJ1-1): EAGVAQSPRYKIIEKRQSVAFWCNPISGHATLYWYQQILGQGPKLLIQFQNNGVVDDSQLPKDRFSAERLKGVDSTLKIQPAKLEDSAVYLCASSPAPGTEAFFGQGTRLTVV.

This clone was seen many times. Sequencing ends 3 residues short of the CDR3 end; the germline J gene provides the rest. The chain couples TRBV7-9 to TRBJ1-5; D is unclear. Trimming shortened V by 1 base and J by 2 bases, and 9 bases separated the two germline ends. Germline V gene lookup returns CDR1 SEHNR and CDR2 FQNEAQ (reference sequence). The CDR3 extends over 15 amino acids. This CDR3 is CASSLGAVGNQPQHF. CDR3 bases read: TGTGCCAGCAGCTTAGGCGCGGTAGGCAATCAGCCC.

This clone has only a few counts. The read terminates 3 residues ahead of where the CDR3 ends, so the germline J gene completes it. The J gene is TRBJ1-5, the V gene TRBV6-2 or TRBV6-3; the match to TRBD1 covers 7 bases. The CDR3 consists of 14 residues. Trimming cost V 6 bases and J 1 base; bases outside gene matches: 3. Germline CDR1 MNHEY, CDR2 SVGEGT. The sequenced CDR3 bases are TGTGCCAGCAGCCCGACAGGGAGCAATCAGCCC. Protein: CASSPTGSNQP. The complete CDR3 protein is CASSPTGSNQPQHF.

This clone has just a few counts. With the read ending 3 residues before the CDR3 end, the germline J gene is used to fill in that end. The J gene is TRBJ2-7, the V gene TRBV5-1; D is unresolved. This CDR3 is built from 15 residues. V dropped 1 base and J dropped 2 bases, with 13 bases sitting between them. Germline CDR1 is SGHRS and CDR2 is YFSETQ. The covered CDR3 bases are TGCGCCAGCAGCTTGACGTCAGCGAACACCTACGAG. Translation gives CASSLTSANTYE. The CDR3 as a whole reads CASSLTSANTYEQYF.

There are many counts of this clone. The read comes to an end 3 residues before the CDR3 does, leaving the germline J gene to fill in the end. The chain has TRBV30 and TRBJ2-7; 8 bases align to TRBD2. Germline CDR1 reads GTSNPN; CDR2 reads SVGIG (reference sequence). CDR3 size: 15 residues. V lost 7 bases and J lost 0; bases outside the gene matches: 11. The CDR3 DNA, read in part, is TGTGCCTCCGAAGGGGTAGCGGGGAGCTCCTACGAG. Protein sequence: CASEGVAGSSYE. The CDR3 as a whole reads CASEGVAGSSYEQYF.

At least ten counts were recorded for this clone. The read finishes 3 residues shy of the CDR3 end, and the germline J gene is used to complete it. This chain links TRBV6-2 or TRBV6-3 with TRBJ2-7, with TRBD1 identical over 8 bases. The junction had 6 bases not matched to a gene; V was cut back by 7 bases and J by 4 bases. CDR1 and CDR2 from the germline V gene are MNHEY and SVGEGT. The CDR3 is 13 amino acids. The CDR3 sequence is CASKGQVVYEQYF. The DNA read from the CDR3 is TGTGCCAGCAAGGGACAGGTGGTTTACGAG.

This clone appeared many times. The sequence runs out 3 residues before the end of the CDR3; the remainder is reconstructed from the germline J gene. This chain links TRBV6-2 or TRBV6-3 with TRBJ2-7, with TRBD2 identical over 11 bases. The V gene end was trimmed by 0 bases and the J gene end by 4 bases; junction bases not matched to a gene: 8. The CDR3 covers 17 residues. Germline V gives CDR1 MNHEY, CDR2 SVGEGT. CDR3 DNA, as far as it was read: TGTGCCAGCAGTTACTCGATAGCGGGAGGGCCCTCTTACGAG. It specifies CASSYSIAGGPSYE. The whole CDR3 reads CASSYSIAGGPSYEQYF.

This clone was observed at least ten times. Read sequence stops 3 residues before the CDR3 end, and the germline J gene provides the missing end. The chain is built from TRBV30 and TRBJ2-3, with 9 bases fitting TRBD2. Per germline, CDR1 GTSNPN and CDR2 SVGIG (reference sequence). The CDR3 runs 14 residues. J gave up 3 bases and V 4 bases, and 5 bases lay outside the gene matches. Partial CDR3 DNA: TGTGCCTGGATTCGGCTAGCGGGGACAGATACG. It translates to CAWIRLAGTDT. The whole CDR3 protein is CAWIRLAGTDTQYF.

The table lists this clone with many counts. Read sequence stops 3 residues before the CDR3 end, and the germline J gene provides the missing end. V and J are TRBV19 and TRBJ1-2; a possible D gene is TRBD1 (6 bases). Germline V gene data show CDR1 as LNHDA and CDR2 as SQIVND (reference sequence). With 9 bases removed from V and 5 bases from J, the gap between germline ends came to 16 bases. This CDR3 spans 13 amino acids. The CDR3 loop reads CASTLNRVYGYTF. The sequenced CDR3 bases are TGTGCCAGCACCTTAAACAGGGTATATGGC.

In this sample, this clone turned up many times. The CDR3 end is not reached by the read, which stops 3 residues before it; the germline J gene fills it in. The rearrangement uses TRBV5-4 and TRBJ1-2; D call uncertain. CDR3 size: 13 residues. Per germline, CDR1 SGHNT and CDR2 YYREEE (reference sequence). Trimming took off 0 bases at V and 2 bases at J, with 5 bases between the two ends. The DNA read from the CDR3 is TGTGCCAGCAGCTTGGAACAGAACTATGGC. Translated: CASSLEQNYG. The full CDR3 protein is CASSLEQNYGYTF.